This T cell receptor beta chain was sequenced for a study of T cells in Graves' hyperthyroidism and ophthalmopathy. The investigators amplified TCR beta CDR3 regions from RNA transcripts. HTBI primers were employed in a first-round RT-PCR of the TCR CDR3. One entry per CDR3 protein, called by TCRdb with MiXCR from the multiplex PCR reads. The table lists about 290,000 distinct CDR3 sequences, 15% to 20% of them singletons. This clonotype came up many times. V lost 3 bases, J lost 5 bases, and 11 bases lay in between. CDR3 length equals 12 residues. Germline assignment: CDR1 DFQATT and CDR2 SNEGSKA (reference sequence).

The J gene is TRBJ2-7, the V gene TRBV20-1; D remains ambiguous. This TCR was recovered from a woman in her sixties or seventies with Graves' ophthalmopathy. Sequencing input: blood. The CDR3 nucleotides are TGCAGTGCTAGCCCGATAGTCCACGAGCAGTACTTC. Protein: CSASPIVHEQYF.